Listed below are T cell receptor beta chains from one sample, sequenced in a study of control samples from healthy donors and cancer patients. Assay used: immunoSEQ multiplex PCR; TCRdb lists only in-frame clones, some missing. The profile shows roughly 100,000 clones, about 89% of them singletons. The source material was blood. Receptor source: a man younger than 45 in good health. Each CDR3 is given with its conserved first and last residue. Each record gives: J gene, D gene, CDR3 length, clone size, V gene, CDR3 DNA, CDR3 protein. D genes are given only for firm matches. Some rows mark clone size as missing; the rest say once, few, many or name a class of expanded clone.

j_call: TRBJ2-3; d_call: TRBD2; cdr3_length: 21; clone_size: few; v_call: TRBV12-5; cdr3_nt: TGTGCTAGTGGTTTGGTCTCCCTTGGGACTAGCGGGGGTAATAGCACAGATACGCAGTATTTT; cdr3_aa: CASGLVSLGTSGGNSTDTQYF
j_call: TRBJ1-6; d_call: TRBD1; cdr3_length: 16; clone_size: NA; v_call: TRBV2; cdr3_nt: TGTGCCAGCGGGAGACAGGGCCTTCTTACAGGTTCACCCCTCCACTTT; cdr3_aa: CASGRQGLLTGSPLHF
j_call: TRBJ1-1; d_call: NA; cdr3_length: 16; clone_size: NA; v_call: TRBV7-8; cdr3_nt: TGTGCCAGCAGCTCCAGATCTCAGGGGAGGAACACTGAAGCTTTCTTT; cdr3_aa: CASSSRSQGRNTEAFF
j_call: TRBJ1-2; d_call: TRBD1; cdr3_length: 16; clone_size: NA; v_call: TRBV19; cdr3_nt: TGTGCCAGTAGTGTCACAGGGGACACCACCAACTATGGCTACACCTTC; cdr3_aa: CASSVTGDTTNYGYTF
j_call: TRBJ2-1; d_call: NA; cdr3_length: 15; clone_size: NA; v_call: TRBV7-8; cdr3_nt: TGTGCCAGCAGCTTACTAGTTAAGCTCTACAATGAGCAGTTCTTC; cdr3_aa: CASSLLVKLYNEQFF
j_call: TRBJ1-1; d_call: NA; cdr3_length: 15; clone_size: NA; v_call: TRBV10-1; cdr3_nt: TGCGCCAGCAGTGACCCGTTGAGGGTGAACACTGAAGCTTTCTTT; cdr3_aa: CASSDPLRVNTEAFF
j_call: TRBJ1-2; d_call: TRBD1; cdr3_length: 13; clone_size: NA; v_call: TRBV6-5; cdr3_nt: TGTGCCAGCAGGGTGGGACAGGGTGATGGCTACACCTTC; cdr3_aa: CASRVGQGDGYTF
j_call: TRBJ2-5; d_call: NA; cdr3_length: 11; clone_size: NA; v_call: TRBV20-1; cdr3_nt: TGCAGTGCTACAGGTCAAGAGACCCAGTACTTC; cdr3_aa: CSATGQETQYF
j_call: TRBJ2-1; d_call: NA; cdr3_length: 13; clone_size: NA; v_call: TRBV6-5; cdr3_nt: TGTGCCAGCAGTTACTCGAGAGTAAATGAGCAGTTCTTC; cdr3_aa: CASSYSRVNEQFF
j_call: TRBJ1-2; d_call: TRBD1; cdr3_length: 15; clone_size: NA; v_call: TRBV20-1; cdr3_nt: TGCAGTGCTAGTCAAGGAAACAGGGGGAGCTATGGCTACACCTTC; cdr3_aa: CSASQGNRGSYGYTF
j_call: TRBJ2-5; d_call: NA; cdr3_length: 13; clone_size: NA; v_call: TRBV5-1; cdr3_nt: TGCGCCCCGCCCGGAGCGGAAACAGAGACCCAGTACTTC; cdr3_aa: CAPPGAETETQYF
j_call: TRBJ1-1; d_call: NA; cdr3_length: 14; clone_size: NA; v_call: TRBV3-1/TRBV3-2; cdr3_nt: TGTGCCAGCATCCCATCCGGGGTGAACACTGAAGCTTTCTTT; cdr3_aa: CASIPSGVNTEAFF
j_call: TRBJ2-7; d_call: TRBD2; cdr3_length: 18; clone_size: NA; v_call: TRBV25-1; cdr3_nt: TGTGCCAGCAGTGCGCCCCCCGGACTAGCGGGGAGGCCCTACGAGCAGTACTTC; cdr3_aa: CASSAPPGLAGRPYEQYF
j_call: TRBJ2-1; d_call: NA; cdr3_length: 13; clone_size: NA; v_call: TRBV5-6; cdr3_nt: TGTGCCAGCCTGAAGCGACATTACAATGAGCAGTTCTTC; cdr3_aa: CASLKRHYNEQFF
j_call: TRBJ1-2; d_call: NA; cdr3_length: 16; clone_size: NA; v_call: TRBV30; cdr3_nt: TGTGCCTGGAGTAACTACCTCACAGGGCCCGAGGATGGCTACACCTTC; cdr3_aa: CAWSNYLTGPEDGYTF
j_call: TRBJ2-7; d_call: NA; cdr3_length: 14; clone_size: NA; v_call: TRBV6-1; cdr3_nt: TGTGCCAGCAGTGAATATGTTGCATCCTACGAGCAGTACTTC; cdr3_aa: CASSEYVASYEQYF
j_call: TRBJ1-3; d_call: NA; cdr3_length: 12; clone_size: NA; v_call: TRBV7-9; cdr3_nt: TGTGCCAGCGCCCTAGGGGGAAACACCATATATTTT; cdr3_aa: CASALGGNTIYF
j_call: TRBJ2-3; d_call: TRBD2; cdr3_length: 19; clone_size: NA; v_call: TRBV7-9; cdr3_nt: TGTGCCAGCAGCTTAGGCGGAGGGGCAGCGGGAGGGGGCACAGATACGCAGTATTTT; cdr3_aa: CASSLGGGAAGGGTDTQYF
j_call: TRBJ1-2; d_call: NA; cdr3_length: 12; clone_size: NA; v_call: TRBV28; cdr3_nt: TGTGCCAGCAGTTTTGGGCAGGGAGGCTACACCTTC; cdr3_aa: CASSFGQGGYTF
j_call: TRBJ1-2; d_call: NA; cdr3_length: 15; clone_size: NA; v_call: TRBV5-6; cdr3_nt: TGTGCCAGCAGCTTGGCGACGACAGGTCTCTATGGCTACACCTTC; cdr3_aa: CASSLATTGLYGYTF
j_call: TRBJ1-1; d_call: NA; cdr3_length: 15; clone_size: NA; v_call: TRBV4-3; cdr3_nt: TGCGCCAGCAGCCAAGTTAGGGGAGGTAGGACTGAAGCTTTCTTT; cdr3_aa: CASSQVRGGRTEAFF
j_call: TRBJ1-1; d_call: NA; cdr3_length: 12; clone_size: NA; v_call: TRBV18; cdr3_nt: TGTGCCAGCTCACCGAGTGTCACTGAAGCTTTCTTT; cdr3_aa: CASSPSVTEAFF
j_call: TRBJ1-1; d_call: NA; cdr3_length: 16; clone_size: few; v_call: TRBV7-2; cdr3_nt: TGTGCCAGCAGCCTGTTGGGTCTCGGAGGAAACACTGAAGCTTTCTTT; cdr3_aa: CASSLLGLGGNTEAFF
j_call: TRBJ2-1; d_call: NA; cdr3_length: 13; clone_size: once; v_call: TRBV10-2; cdr3_nt: TGCGCCAGCTCCCGTGTCGGAGGCAATGAGCAGTTCTTC; cdr3_aa: CASSRVGGNEQFF
j_call: TRBJ2-1; d_call: TRBD2; cdr3_length: 19; clone_size: NA; v_call: TRBV7-9; cdr3_nt: TGTGCCAGCAGCGCAACGTCCGGGACTAGCGGGATCGCCTACAATGAGCAGTTCTTC; cdr3_aa: CASSATSGTSGIAYNEQFF
j_call: TRBJ1-4; d_call: NA; cdr3_length: 16; clone_size: NA; v_call: TRBV4-2; cdr3_nt: TGTGCCAGCAGCCGAACCGAACAGGGCCCTAATGAAAAACTGTTTTTT; cdr3_aa: CASSRTEQGPNEKLFF
j_call: TRBJ1-1; d_call: NA; cdr3_length: 12; clone_size: NA; v_call: TRBV2; cdr3_nt: TGTGCCAGCAAGGAAGCAAAAAAATTGGCTTTCTTT; cdr3_aa: CASKEAKKLAFF
j_call: TRBJ1-2; d_call: TRBD1; cdr3_length: 17; clone_size: NA; v_call: TRBV5-1; cdr3_nt: TGCGCCAGCAGCCGCGGATGGACAGGCAACGGCGGCTATGGCTACACCTTC; cdr3_aa: CASSRGWTGNGGYGYTF
j_call: TRBJ2-1; d_call: NA; cdr3_length: 16; clone_size: NA; v_call: TRBV7-2; cdr3_nt: TGTGCCAGCAGCTTATTGATCGAGACGGGCTACAATGAGCAGTTCTTC; cdr3_aa: CASSLLIETGYNEQFF
j_call: TRBJ1-6; d_call: NA; cdr3_length: 13; clone_size: NA; v_call: TRBV7-2; cdr3_nt: TGTGCCAGCAGCGGGGGCGTCAATTCACCCCTCCACTTT; cdr3_aa: CASSGGVNSPLHF
j_call: TRBJ2-1; d_call: NA; cdr3_length: 11; clone_size: NA; v_call: TRBV6-6; cdr3_nt: TGTGCCAGCACCATGGGGACTGAGCAGTTCTTC; cdr3_aa: CASTMGTEQFF
j_call: TRBJ2-5; d_call: NA; cdr3_length: 13; clone_size: NA; v_call: TRBV27; cdr3_nt: TGTGCCAGCAGTTTAAGGGGGTGGGAGACCCAGTACTTC; cdr3_aa: CASSLRGWETQYF
j_call: TRBJ2-5; d_call: NA; cdr3_length: 13; clone_size: NA; v_call: TRBV11-3; cdr3_nt: TGTGCCAGCAGCTTGGAGACCGGGGGTGACCAGTACTTC; cdr3_aa: CASSLETGGDQYF
j_call: TRBJ2-5; d_call: TRBD1; cdr3_length: 12; clone_size: NA; v_call: TRBV5-1; cdr3_nt: TGCGCCAGCCTAGGACAGGGGGGCACCCAGTACTTC; cdr3_aa: CASLGQGGTQYF
j_call: TRBJ1-4; d_call: NA; cdr3_length: 16; clone_size: NA; v_call: TRBV27; cdr3_nt: TGTGCCAGCAGTTTAAGGTTGTGGGGCGGTGGTGAAAAACTGTTTTTT; cdr3_aa: CASSLRLWGGGEKLFF
j_call: TRBJ2-2; d_call: NA; cdr3_length: 15; clone_size: NA; v_call: TRBV30; cdr3_nt: TGTGCCTGGAGCGACAAAGTGAGAATCTCCGGGGAGCTGTTTTTT; cdr3_aa: CAWSDKVRISGELFF
j_call: TRBJ1-3; d_call: NA; cdr3_length: 13; clone_size: NA; v_call: TRBV11-2; cdr3_nt: TGTGCCAGTGTGGGGCACTCTGGAAACACCATATATTTT; cdr3_aa: CASVGHSGNTIYF
j_call: TRBJ1-2; d_call: TRBD1; cdr3_length: 15; clone_size: NA; v_call: TRBV6-5; cdr3_nt: TGTGCCAGCAGTTCCCCGGGACAGGGAAACTATGGCTACACCTTC; cdr3_aa: CASSSPGQGNYGYTF
j_call: TRBJ2-3; d_call: TRBD2; cdr3_length: 13; clone_size: once; v_call: TRBV5-6; cdr3_nt: TGTGCCAGCAGCCCGGGGAGGGTAGATACGCAGTATTTT; cdr3_aa: CASSPGRVDTQYF
j_call: TRBJ2-5; d_call: TRBD1; cdr3_length: 16; clone_size: NA; v_call: TRBV23-1; cdr3_nt: TGCGCCAGCAGTCCAACCCGGGACAGGGGGCTAGAGACCCAGTACTTC; cdr3_aa: CASSPTRDRGLETQYF
j_call: TRBJ2-3; d_call: NA; cdr3_length: 13; clone_size: once; v_call: TRBV5-4; cdr3_nt: TGTGCCAGCAGCTTAGATAGACCAGATACGCAGTATTTT; cdr3_aa: CASSLDRPDTQYF
j_call: TRBJ2-1; d_call: TRBD2; cdr3_length: 17; clone_size: NA; v_call: TRBV19; cdr3_nt: TGTGCCAGTAGTATCTCATTAGCGGGCCGTCGCTACAATGAGCAGTTCTTC; cdr3_aa: CASSISLAGRRYNEQFF
j_call: TRBJ1-1; d_call: NA; cdr3_length: 13; clone_size: few; v_call: TRBV29-1; cdr3_nt: TGCAGCGGTCGGGGGGGCTTGAACACTGAAGCTTTCTTT; cdr3_aa: CSGRGGLNTEAFF
j_call: TRBJ2-3; d_call: NA; cdr3_length: 13; clone_size: NA; v_call: TRBV9; cdr3_nt: TGTGCCAGCAGCGGGGGCGCAACAGATACGCAGTATTTT; cdr3_aa: CASSGGATDTQYF
j_call: TRBJ1-5; d_call: NA; cdr3_length: 17; clone_size: NA; v_call: TRBV6-2/TRBV6-3; cdr3_nt: TGTGCCAGCAGTGATCCCGCCTGGGGCAGCGCCAGCTCGGGACAGCATTTT; cdr3_aa: CASSDPAWGSASSGQHF
j_call: TRBJ2-1; d_call: NA; cdr3_length: 17; clone_size: NA; v_call: TRBV7-9; cdr3_nt: TGTGCCAGCAGCCTAAGGGGGGGAAAGGCACCCTACAATGAGCAGTTCTTC; cdr3_aa: CASSLRGGKAPYNEQFF
j_call: TRBJ2-6; d_call: NA; cdr3_length: 14; clone_size: NA; v_call: TRBV19; cdr3_nt: TGTGCCAGTCGAAGGATCTCTGGGGCCAACGTCCTGACTTTC; cdr3_aa: CASRRISGANVLTF
j_call: TRBJ2-7; d_call: NA; cdr3_length: 15; clone_size: few; v_call: TRBV7-2; cdr3_nt: TGTGCCAGCAGCTTAGTCGGGAAGGGGGGCGCCGAGCAGTACTTC; cdr3_aa: CASSLVGKGGAEQYF
j_call: TRBJ1-6; d_call: NA; cdr3_length: 15; clone_size: NA; v_call: TRBV2; cdr3_nt: TGTGCCAGCAGTGAAGAGCAGGGTGCGAGATCACCCCTCCACTTT; cdr3_aa: CASSEEQGARSPLHF
j_call: TRBJ2-3; d_call: NA; cdr3_length: 11; clone_size: NA; v_call: TRBV7-2; cdr3_nt: TGTGCCAGCAGGGGGGCCGATACGCAGTATTTT; cdr3_aa: CASRGADTQYF
j_call: TRBJ2-5; d_call: TRBD2; cdr3_length: 14; clone_size: NA; v_call: TRBV7-9; cdr3_nt: TGTGCCAGCAGCGCCTCCGGGGGGAGGGAGACCCAGTACTTC; cdr3_aa: CASSASGGRETQYF
j_call: TRBJ1-1; d_call: TRBD1; cdr3_length: 15; clone_size: NA; v_call: TRBV6-1; cdr3_nt: TGTGCCAGCAGTTCCATGACCCAGAGGGGGCCTGAAGCTTTCTTT; cdr3_aa: CASSSMTQRGPEAFF
j_call: TRBJ2-3; d_call: NA; cdr3_length: 14; clone_size: NA; v_call: TRBV7-2; cdr3_nt: TGTGCCAGCAGCTCACAGGGTCGGGGAGATACGCAGTATTTT; cdr3_aa: CASSSQGRGDTQYF
j_call: TRBJ1-4; d_call: NA; cdr3_length: 15; clone_size: NA; v_call: TRBV2; cdr3_nt: TGTGCCAGCAGCGAAAGGGGAGGGAGCAGTGAAAAACTGTTTTTT; cdr3_aa: CASSERGGSSEKLFF
j_call: TRBJ2-1; d_call: NA; cdr3_length: 20; clone_size: NA; v_call: TRBV9; cdr3_nt: TGTGCCAGCCCCTACGCCGGAAGGCGGGGTACCCAGAGCTCCTACAATGAGCAGTTCTTC; cdr3_aa: CASPYAGRRGTQSSYNEQFF